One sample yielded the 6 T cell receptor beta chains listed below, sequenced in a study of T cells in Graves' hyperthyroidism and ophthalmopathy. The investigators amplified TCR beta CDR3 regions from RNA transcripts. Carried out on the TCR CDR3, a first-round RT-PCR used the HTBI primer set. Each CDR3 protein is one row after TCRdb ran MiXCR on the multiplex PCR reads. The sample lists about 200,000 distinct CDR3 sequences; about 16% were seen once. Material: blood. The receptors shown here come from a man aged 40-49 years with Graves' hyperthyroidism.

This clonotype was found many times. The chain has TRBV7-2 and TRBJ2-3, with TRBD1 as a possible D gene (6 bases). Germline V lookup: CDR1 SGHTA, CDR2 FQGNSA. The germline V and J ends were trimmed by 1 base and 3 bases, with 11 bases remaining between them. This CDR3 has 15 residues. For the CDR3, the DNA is TGTGCCAGCAGCTTAGGGACAGTGAATACAGATACGCAGTATTTT. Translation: CASSLGTVNTDTQYF.

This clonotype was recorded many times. CDR3 in DNA: TGTGCCAGCAGAAGGGTTATAGGGACCCAGTACTTC. Translation gives CASRRVIGTQYF. This sequence joins TRBV2 and TRBJ2-5; D remains ambiguous. Trimming cost V 6 bases and J 7 bases, with 12 bases left between them. The CDR3 consists of 12 residues. Germline loops: CDR1 SNHLY, CDR2 FYNNEI.

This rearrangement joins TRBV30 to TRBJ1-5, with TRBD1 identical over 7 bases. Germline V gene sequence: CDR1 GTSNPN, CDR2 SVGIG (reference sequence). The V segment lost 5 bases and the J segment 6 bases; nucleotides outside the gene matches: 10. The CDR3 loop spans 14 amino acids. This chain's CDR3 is CAWGQTGWGQPQHF. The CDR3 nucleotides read TGTGCCTGGGGGCAGACAGGGTGGGGTCAGCCCCAGCATTTT.

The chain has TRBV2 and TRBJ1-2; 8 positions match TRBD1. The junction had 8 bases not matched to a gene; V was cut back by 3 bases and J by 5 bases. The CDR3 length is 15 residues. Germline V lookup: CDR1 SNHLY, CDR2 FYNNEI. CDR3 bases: TGTGCCAGCAGTGAGAACAGGGGGGGTGGGTATGGCTACACCTTC. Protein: CASSENRGGGYGYTF.

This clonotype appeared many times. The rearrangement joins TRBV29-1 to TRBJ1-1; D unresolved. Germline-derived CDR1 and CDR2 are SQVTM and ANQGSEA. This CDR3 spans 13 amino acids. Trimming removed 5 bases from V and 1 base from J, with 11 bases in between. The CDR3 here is CSVSSFSNTEAFF. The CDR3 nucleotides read TGCAGCGTTAGCAGTTTTTCGAACACTGAAGCTTTCTTT.

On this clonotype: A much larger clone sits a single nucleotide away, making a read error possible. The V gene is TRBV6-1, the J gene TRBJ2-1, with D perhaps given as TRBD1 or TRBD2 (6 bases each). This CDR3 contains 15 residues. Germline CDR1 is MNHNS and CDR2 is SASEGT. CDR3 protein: CATSTGAASYNEQLF. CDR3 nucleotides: TGTGCCACCTCGACGGGGGCCGCCTCCTACAATGAGCAGCTCTTC.